These 16 T cell receptor beta chains were sequenced from one sample in a study of blood T cell repertoires in COVID-19. The repertoire was sequenced with immunoSEQ multiplex PCR; TCRdb's copy has only in-frame clones and lacks some. The sample consists of about 200,000 clones, around three quarters of them appearing once. Specimen: peripheral blood. These receptors were taken from a woman in her 70s with acute or convalescent COVID-19.

The chain is built from TRBV7-9 and TRBJ1-3; D is perhaps TRBD1 (6 bases). From germline, CDR1 is SEHNR and CDR2 FQNEAQ (reference sequence). The V end lost 4 bases, the J end lost 4 bases, and 17 bases lay between the germline ends. The CDR3 has 16 residues. The CDR3 region is CASSSARGARGNTIYF. In DNA form, the CDR3 reads TGTGCCAGCAGCTCTGCTCGGGGGGCGCGGGGAAACACCATATATTTT.

This chain uses TRBV19 with TRBJ2-5; D possibly corresponds to TRBD1 (6 bases). Trimming shortened V by 1 base and J by 4 bases, and 13 bases separated the two germline ends. The CDR3 runs to 15 residues. CDR1 is LNHDA, CDR2 SQIVND, per germline (reference sequence). CDR3 protein: CASSIASAGVETQYF. CDR3 DNA: TGTGCCAGTAGTATAGCTTCGGCAGGGGTAGAGACCCAGTACTTC.

This clone appeared a few times. J is TRBJ1-1 and V is TRBV5-1; TRBD1 might be the D (6 bases). The V gene's germline CDR1 is SGHRS and CDR2 YFSETQ. The CDR3 sequence is 15 residues long. Trimming took 1 base from V and 1 from J, leaving 11 bases between them. The CDR3 sequence is CASSLTRQENTEAFF. Written as DNA, the CDR3 is TGCGCCAGCAGCTTGACCCGACAGGAGAACACTGAAGCTTTCTTT.

As to this clone: A junction end diverges from the germline sequence, so it may reflect a read error. The J gene is TRBJ1-1, the V gene TRBV19, with 7 bases fitting TRBD1. Germline CDR1 reads LNHDA; CDR2 reads SQIVND (reference sequence). CDR3 size: 13 residues. CDR3 region: CVSTGAWDTEAFF. CDR3 bases: TGTGTCAGTACAGGGGCATGGGACACTGAAGCTTTCTTT.

The chain combines TRBV2 with TRBJ1-1; D uncertain. Trimming shortened V by 4 bases and J by 2 bases, and 8 bases separated the two germline ends. The germline V gene has CDR1 SNHLY and CDR2 FYNNEI. The CDR3 has 13 residues. CDR3 region: CASSGTSNTEAFF. The CDR3 DNA reads as TGTGCCAGCAGTGGAACGAGTAACACTGAAGCTTTCTTT.

The V and J genes are TRBV28 and TRBJ1-5; maybe TRBD1 (5 bases). Germline V CDR1 and CDR2: MDHEN, SYDVKM. Trimming left V 4 bases short and J 4 bases short, with 20 bases between. This CDR3 is built from 17 residues. The CDR3 is CASSSSVATDLNQPQHF. The CDR3 DNA reads TGTGCCAGCAGTTCGTCGGTTGCGACAGACCTTAATCAGCCCCAGCATTTT.

This sequence joins TRBV6-5 and TRBJ1-6; the D gene is possibly TRBD1 (6 bases). The germline V gene encodes CDR1 MNHEY and CDR2 SVGAGI. The CDR3 has 14 amino acids. Trimming left V 6 bases short and J 5 bases short, with 11 bases between. Here the CDR3 DNA reads TGTGCCAGCAGCGGGACACTCAATAATTCACCCCTCCACTTT. Residues: CASSGTLNNSPLHF.

J is TRBJ1-2 and V is TRBV11-2; the match to TRBD1 covers 10 bases. Trimming took 5 bases from V and 2 from J; bases not matched to a gene: 5. The CDR3 consists of 15 residues. Germline CDR1 is SGHAT and CDR2 is FQNNGV. CDR3 DNA sequence: TGTGCCAGCAGCCTTCGACAGGGGGCCAACTATGGCTACACCTTC. Its translation: CASSLRQGANYGYTF. Drawing the rest from reference TRBV11-2 and TRBJ1-2, the complete variable domain is EAGVAQSPRYKIIEKRQSVAFWCNPISGHATLYWYQQILGQGPKLLIQFQNNGVVDDSQLPKDRFSAERLKGVDSTLKIQPAKLEDSAVYLCASSLRQGANYGYTFGSGTRLTVV.

The chain links TRBV24-1 to TRBJ2-3; the match to TRBD2 covers 9 bases. CDR3 length equals 17 residues. In germline, CDR1 is KGHDR, CDR2 SFDVKD. V shed 4 bases, J shed 6 bases, and the junction held 13 bases outside the gene matches. The CDR3: CATSDPLPGLAGDTQYF. In DNA form, the CDR3 reads TGTGCCACCAGTGACCCCTTACCGGGACTAGCAGGCGATACGCAGTATTTT.

This chain joins TRBV18 and TRBJ2-1, with D tentatively TRBD2 (6 bases). CDR3 length: 15 amino acids. Germline-derived CDR1 and CDR2 are KGHSH and LQKENI. V was clipped by 4 bases and J by 0 bases, with 10 bases between them. CDR3 nucleotide sequence: TGTGCCAGCTCACAAGCGGGTTTCTCCTACAATGAGCAGTTCTTC. It translates to CASSQAGFSYNEQFF.

V and J are TRBV24-1 and TRBJ2-2; the match to TRBD1 covers 9 bases. CDR3 size: 15 residues. CDR1 is KGHDR and CDR2 is SFDVKD in the germline V gene. Germline trimming cut 3 bases from V and 6 bases from J; bases unmatched to any gene: 4. DNA of the CDR3: TGTGCCACCAGTGATCCCACAGGGGGCTCCGGGGAGCTGTTTTTT. This gives the protein CATSDPTGGSGELFF.

This clone was detected only a few times. Other DNA variants within this sample encode the same CDR3. The rearrangement joins TRBV7-9 to TRBJ2-7; TRBD2 matches at 8 bases. The CDR3 contains 14 residues. The germline CDR1 and CDR2 sequences are SEHNR and FQNEAQ (reference sequence). After removal of 3 bases from V and 0 bases from J, the junction contained 1 base not matched to a gene. The CDR3, as DNA: TGTGCCAGCAGCTTGGGGACTAGCTCCTACGAGCAGTACTTC. Amino acid sequence: CASSLGTSSYEQYF.

In this sample, this clone turned up a few times. The chain uses TRBV2 and TRBJ1-1; 9 bases are shared with TRBD1. This CDR3 is 14 amino acids long. Germline values: CDR1 SNHLY, CDR2 FYNNEI. The V segment lost 8 bases and the J segment 1 base; nucleotides outside the gene matches: 5. CDR3 in amino acids: CASDWTGENTEAFF. The CDR3 DNA sequence: TGTGCCAGCGACTGGACAGGGGAGAACACTGAAGCTTTCTTT.

The chain carries TRBV7-2 and TRBJ2-2, with TRBD2 matching over 9 bases. Unmatched junction bases numbered 4, after V lost 3 bases and J lost 5 bases. This CDR3 spans 15 amino acids. The germline gives CDR1 SGHTA, CDR2 FQGNSA. CDR3 loop: CASSFAGGGTGELFF. DNA for the CDR3: TGTGCCAGCAGCTTTGCGGGAGGGGGAACCGGGGAGCTGTTTTTT.

V is TRBV27 and J is TRBJ2-5; 10 positions agree with TRBD1. Germline assignment: CDR1 MNHEY and CDR2 SMNVEV (reference sequence). The CDR3 spans 14 residues. Unmatched junction bases numbered 2, after V lost 5 bases and J lost 2 bases. CDR3: CASSMDRGQETQYF. CDR3 bases: TGTGCCAGCAGTATGGACAGGGGGCAAGAGACCCAGTACTTC.

The chain is built from TRBV5-1 and TRBJ2-7, with 9 bases that match TRBD1. Germline V CDR1 and CDR2: SGHRS, YFSETQ. This CDR3 region has 14 residues. V shed 3 bases and J 5 bases; nucleotides not matched to a gene: 6. CDR3 in DNA: TGCGCCAGCAGCTGGGACAGGGAGAGCAACGAGCAGTACTTC. Its protein is CASSWDRESNEQYF.